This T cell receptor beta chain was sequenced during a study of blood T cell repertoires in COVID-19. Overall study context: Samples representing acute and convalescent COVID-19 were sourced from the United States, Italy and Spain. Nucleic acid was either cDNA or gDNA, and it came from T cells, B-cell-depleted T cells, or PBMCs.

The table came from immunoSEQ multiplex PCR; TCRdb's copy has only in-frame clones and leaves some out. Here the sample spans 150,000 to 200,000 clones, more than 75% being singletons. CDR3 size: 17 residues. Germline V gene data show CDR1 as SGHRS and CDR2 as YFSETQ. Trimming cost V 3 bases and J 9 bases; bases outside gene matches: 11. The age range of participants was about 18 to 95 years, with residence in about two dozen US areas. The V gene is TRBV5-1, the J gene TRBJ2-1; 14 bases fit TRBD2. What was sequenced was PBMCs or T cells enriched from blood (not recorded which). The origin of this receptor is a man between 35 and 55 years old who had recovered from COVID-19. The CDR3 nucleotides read TGCGCCAGCAGCTCCGGCCTGACTAGCGGGGGGGCGGGTGAGCAGTTCTTC. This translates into CASSSGLTSGGAGEQFF.